The next 32 T cell receptor beta chains were all read from a single sample in a study of OX40 agonist ivuxolimab in advanced cancers. Repertoires were generated with immunoSEQ multiplex PCR, while TCRdb's copy carries only in-frame clones and drops some. The sample includes 65,000 to 75,000 clones, around 83% of them seen just once. Sequencing was performed on CD4+ or CD8+ T cells sorted from blood, taken in a trial of the OX40 agonist ivuxolimab. These receptors all come from an adult with an advanced solid tumor such as melanoma, head and neck, liver or kidney cancer.

V gene TRBV5-1 combines with J gene TRBJ1-1; D unclear. Deletions cut 0 bases from V and 1 base from J, with 7 bases between. CDR1 is SGHRS and CDR2 is YFSETQ in the germline V gene. The CDR3 contains 14 residues. CDR3 protein: CASSLASKNTEAFF. CDR3 DNA: TGCGCCAGCAGCTTGGCCTCCAAGAACACTGAAGCTTTCTTT.

This clone was seen only a few times. The V gene is TRBV28, the J gene TRBJ1-6, with 9 bases aligning to TRBD1. J lost 12 bases, V lost 9 bases, and 9 bases had no gene match. This CDR3 is built from 13 residues. Germline CDR1 MDHEN, CDR2 SYDVKM. CDR3 sequence reads: CASIGQGYGPLHF. The DNA for the CDR3 is TGTGCCAGTATCGGACAGGGGTATGGACCCCTCCACTTT. The entire variable domain, with the rest obtained from reference TRBV28 and TRBJ1-6, is as follows: DVKVTQSSRYLVKRTGEKVFLECVQDMDHENMFWYRQDPGLGLRLIYFSYDVKMKEKGDIPEGYSVSREKKERFSLILESASTNQTSMYLCASIGQGYGPLHFGNGTRLTVT.

The chain couples TRBV5-1 to TRBJ2-3, with no clear D. Germline V CDR1 and CDR2: SGHRS, YFSETQ. The V gene lost 0 bases and the J gene lost 2 bases, with 7 bases spanning the gap. This CDR3 comprises 14 residues. CDR3 amino acids: CASSLGRYTDTQYF. CDR3 DNA: TGCGCCAGCAGCTTGGGGCGGTACACAGATACGCAGTATTTT.

This sequence joins TRBV5-6 and TRBJ2-5; D unclear. Germline lookup yields CDR1 SGHDT and CDR2 YYEEEE. The V end was cut by 4 bases, the J end by 4 bases, with 8 bases between. The CDR3 runs 12 residues. This chain's CDR3 is CASSPARETQYF. Written as DNA, the CDR3 is TGTGCCAGCAGCCCTGCGCGAGAGACCCAGTACTTC. Variable domain in full (rest from reference TRBV5-6 and TRBJ2-5): DAGVTQSPTHLIKTRGQQVTLRCSPKSGHDTVSWYQQALGQGPQFIFQYYEEEERQRGNFPDRFSGHQFPNYSSELNVNALLLGDSALYLCASSPARETQYFGPGTRLLVL.

This clone appeared once. This chain uses TRBV6-5 with TRBJ2-7; no reliable D call. Trimming pared 8 bases from V and 0 bases from J, leaving 11 bases between. The CDR3 is 13 amino acids. Germline V CDR1 and CDR2: MNHEY, SVGAGI. CDR3 DNA: TGTGCCAGCGCCGCGCCGAGCTCCTACGAGCAGTACTTC. Encoded protein: CASAAPSSYEQYF.

The V and J genes are TRBV7-2 and TRBJ1-5, with D possibly TRBD1 on 6 matching bases. The V gene's germline CDR1 is SGHTA and CDR2 FQGNSA. The CDR3 covers 16 residues. Deletions cut 5 bases from V and 1 base from J, with 15 bases between. The chain's CDR3 is CASSQNTGLSNQPQHF. DNA of the CDR3: TGTGCCAGCAGCCAAAACACAGGGTTAAGCAATCAGCCCCAGCATTTT.

This chain uses TRBV6-6 with TRBJ2-1; TRBD1 aligns across 7 bases. The germline V gene has CDR1 MNHNY and CDR2 SVGAGI (reference sequence). The CDR3 has 12 residues. After removal of 4 bases from V and 14 bases from J, the junction contained 8 bases not matched to a gene. CDR3 in amino acids: CASSSHRGSEFF. The CDR3 DNA is TGTGCCAGCAGTTCGCACAGGGGATCAGAGTTCTTC.

This clone was seen a few times. The gene calls are TRBV5-6 and TRBJ1-5; 8 bases are a match to TRBD1. The CDR3 length is 14 residues. CDR1 and CDR2 from the germline V gene are SGHDT and YYEEEE. The ends lost 4 bases at V and 7 bases at J; junction bases unmatched: 7. CDR3 nucleotide sequence: TGTGCCAGCAGCCCGGACAGGGAGGGGCAGCCCCAGCATTTT. Its protein product is CASSPDREGQPQHF.

The chain employs TRBV28 and TRBJ1-1; 7 bases fit TRBD1. Germline trimming cut 2 bases from V and 1 base from J; bases unmatched to any gene: 1. The CDR3 sequence is 14 residues long. Looked up from germline, CDR1 is MDHEN and CDR2 is SYDVKM. The CDR3 loop reads CASSLTGANTEAFF. The CDR3 DNA sequence: TGTGCCAGCAGTTTAACAGGGGCGAACACTGAAGCTTTCTTT. Supplemented by reference TRBV28 and TRBJ1-1, the full variable domain reads DVKVTQSSRYLVKRTGEKVFLECVQDMDHENMFWYRQDPGLGLRLIYFSYDVKMKEKGDIPEGYSVSREKKERFSLILESASTNQTSMYLCASSLTGANTEAFFGQGTRLTVV.

V and J are TRBV6-5 and TRBJ2-7, with 9 bases identical to TRBD2. CDR3 length equals 16 residues. V dropped 0 bases and J dropped 3; count of bases not matched to a gene: 6. CDR1 and CDR2 (germline): MNHEY, SVGAGI. CDR3 sequence reads: CASSYSGLAGHYEQYF. Written as DNA, the CDR3 is TGTGCCAGCAGTTACTCCGGGCTAGCGGGACACTACGAGCAGTACTTC.

The chain is built from TRBV2 and TRBJ1-1; a possible D gene is TRBD1 (6 bases). The germline V and J ends were trimmed by 3 bases and 1 base, with 9 bases remaining between them. Germline assignment: CDR1 SNHLY and CDR2 FYNNEI. The CDR3 consists of 14 residues. The CDR3 protein is CASSDRGANTEAFF. The DNA of the CDR3 is TGTGCCAGCAGTGACCGGGGGGCGAACACTGAAGCTTTCTTT.

The chain joins TRBV2 to TRBJ2-5; TRBD2 matches 8 bases. This CDR3 is built from 15 residues. V lost 4 bases and J lost 1; bases outside the gene matches: 5. The germline gives CDR1 SNHLY, CDR2 FYNNEI. CDR3 in amino acids: CASSGASGPQETQYF. CDR3 nucleotide sequence: TGTGCCAGCAGTGGGGCTAGCGGGCCCCAAGAGACCCAGTACTTC.

This sequence joins TRBV5-1 and TRBJ1-2; TRBD1 aligns across 12 bases. The CDR3 sequence is 15 residues long. Germline trimming cut 4 bases from V and 6 bases from J; bases unmatched to any gene: 7. The germline gives CDR1 SGHRS, CDR2 YFSETQ. DNA of the CDR3: TGCGCCAGCAGCGAACCCGGGACAGGGGGCCATGGCTACACCTTC. Protein product: CASSEPGTGGHGYTF.

The V call is TRBV29-1, the J call TRBJ1-1; tentatively, D is TRBD1 (5 bases). The CDR3 has 13 amino acids. Deletions cut 6 bases from V and 5 bases from J, with 16 bases between. Germline values: CDR1 SQVTM, CDR2 ANQGSEA. The CDR3 region has the DNA TGCAGCGTATCCGGGACCGAGAAAACTGAAGCTTTCTTT. As protein: CSVSGTEKTEAFF.

V gene TRBV28 combines with J gene TRBJ1-2; D is unresolved. The length of the CDR3 is 16 residues. The V and J ends lost 6 bases and 4 bases respectively, with 21 bases between them. CDR1 and CDR2 from the germline V gene are MDHEN and SYDVKM. The CDR3 sequence is CASRPLGGAGFYGYTF. CDR3 sequence (DNA): TGTGCCAGCAGACCCCTTGGTGGAGCCGGGTTCTATGGCTACACCTTC.

V and J are TRBV7-2 and TRBJ2-1; D is undetermined. The V end was cut by 1 base, the J end by 5 bases, with 9 bases between. Germline V gene sequence: CDR1 SGHTA, CDR2 FQGNSA. CDR3 length: 14 residues. The CDR3 coding sequence is TGTGCCAGCAGCTTAGTTTCCTTTAACAATGAGCAGTTCTTC. This codes for CASSLVSFNNEQFF. The entire variable domain, with the rest obtained from reference TRBV7-2 and TRBJ2-1, is as follows: GAGVSQSPSNKVTEKGKDVELRCDPISGHTALYWYRQSLGQGLEFLIYFQGNSAPDKSGLPSDRFSAERTGGSVSTLTIQRTQQEDSAVYLCASSLVSFNNEQFFGPGTRLTVL.

This chain connects TRBV7-6 to TRBJ2-5, with no clear D. The CDR3 spans 14 residues. The V end was cut by 3 bases, the J end by 1 base, with 9 bases between. Germline CDR1 is SGHVS and CDR2 is FNYEAQ. The CDR3 region has the DNA TGTGCCAGCAGCTTCCAGAACAGCCAAGAGACCCAGTACTTC. It codes for CASSFQNSQETQYF.

The chain recombines TRBV19 with TRBJ2-2; no firm D call. The CDR3 loop spans 14 amino acids. Trimming stripped 7 bases from V and 0 bases from J, with 9 bases between. CDR1 and CDR2 (germline): LNHDA, SQIVND (reference sequence). The CDR3 region has the DNA TGTGCCAGTAAGATGCTAACGAACACCGGGGAGCTGTTTTTT. Translation: CASKMLTNTGELFF.

The V and J genes are TRBV7-3 and TRBJ2-3; maybe TRBD2 (5 bases). Germline assignment: CDR1 SGHTA and CDR2 FQGTGA. V was cut by 5 bases and J by 2 bases, with 11 bases left in between. The CDR3 consists of 14 residues. Here the CDR3 DNA reads TGTGCCAGCAGCCCTTCAGCGGTCACAGATACGCAGTATTTT. Residues: CASSPSAVTDTQYF.

The rearrangement links TRBV2 to TRBJ1-4; D not certain. The CDR3 runs 14 residues. Deletions cut 4 bases from V and 8 bases from J, with 14 bases between. The germline V gene encodes CDR1 SNHLY and CDR2 FYNNEI. DNA for the CDR3: TGTGCCAGCAGTGGGACCCCGAGGAGGGAAAAACTGTTTTTT. This gives the protein CASSGTPRREKLFF. Combining the CDR3 with reference TRBV2 and TRBJ1-4 gives the whole variable domain EPEVTQTPSHQVTQMGQEVILRCVPISNHLYFYWYRQILGQKVEFLVSFYNNEISEKSEIFDDQFSVERPDGSNFTLKIRSTKLEDSAMYFCASSGTPRREKLFFGSGTQLSVL.

This chain joins TRBV4-1 and TRBJ2-1; D uncertain. Germline V gene lookup returns CDR1 MGHRA and CDR2 YSYEKL. The CDR3 totals 12 residues. The V and J ends lost 1 base and 7 bases respectively, with 5 bases between them. The CDR3 sequence: CASSQVRNEQFF. CDR3 DNA sequence: TGCGCCAGCAGCCAAGTAAGGAATGAGCAGTTCTTC.

Concerning this clone itself: The same CDR3 also results from other DNA sequences found in this sample. Here the CDR3 DNA reads TGTGCCAGTAGTAGCAGGGTGAACACTGAAGCTTTCTTT. It codes for CASSSRVNTEAFF. The chain is built from TRBV19 and TRBJ1-1, with D perhaps TRBD1 (5 bases). CDR3 length: 13 residues. Germline V lookup: CDR1 LNHDA, CDR2 SQIVND (reference sequence). V was trimmed by 4 bases and J by 0 bases, leaving 6 bases between them.

This chain uses TRBV11-3 with TRBJ2-2; 11 nucleotides line up with TRBD2. The ends lost 5 bases at V and 5 bases at J; junction bases unmatched: 7. From germline, CDR1 is SGHNT and CDR2 YENEEA. The CDR3 has 16 amino acids. CDR3 bases: TGTGCCAGCAGCCCGATAGCGGGAGGGGTGACCGGGGAGCTGTTTTTT. It specifies CASSPIAGGVTGELFF.

A note on this clone: The sample has other DNA sequences that encode this CDR3 too. The V and J genes are TRBV25-1 and TRBJ1-1; TRBD1 might be the D (6 bases). Per the germline V gene, CDR1 is MGHDK and CDR2 is SYGVNS. V was cut by 1 base and J by 5 bases, with 14 bases left in between. The CDR3 runs to 15 residues. The CDR3 bases are TGTGCCAGCAGTGAATCGGGACAAACGGGGACTGAAGCTTTCTTT. The encoded protein is CASSESGQTGTEAFF. Supplemented by reference TRBV25-1 and TRBJ1-1, the full variable domain reads EADIYQTPRYLVIGTGKKITLECSQTMGHDKMYWYQQDPGMELHLIHYSYGVNSTEKGDLSSESTVSRIRTEHFPLTLESARPSHTSQYLCASSESGQTGTEAFFGQGTRLTVV.

The chain couples TRBV2 to TRBJ1-2, with 7 bases lining up with TRBD1. The CDR3 covers 13 residues. Germline CDR1 reads SNHLY; CDR2 reads FYNNEI. Trimming removed 5 bases from V and 1 base from J; junction bases left unmatched: 1. The CDR3 loop is CASSWDSNYGYTF. CDR3 DNA: TGTGCCAGCAGTTGGGACAGTAACTATGGCTACACCTTC.

The rearrangement uses TRBV7-2 and TRBJ2-3, with 8 nucleotides matching TRBD2. The germline V gene has CDR1 SGHTA and CDR2 FQGNSA. The CDR3 loop spans 15 amino acids. The V segment lost 4 bases and the J segment 4 bases; nucleotides outside the gene matches: 7. The CDR3 loop is CASSSLEREPDTQYF. For the CDR3, the DNA is TGTGCCAGCAGCTCCCTTGAGCGGGAGCCAGATACGCAGTATTTT.

The rearrangement links TRBV28 to TRBJ1-6; weak D call: TRBD1 (5 bases). Between the trimmed V and J ends, which lost 6 bases and 7 bases, there was a span of 19 bases. Germline loops: CDR1 MDHEN, CDR2 SYDVKM. The CDR3 has 16 residues. CDR3 loop: CASSPRGTVANSPLHF. CDR3 in DNA: TGTGCCAGCAGCCCTCGGGGGACGGTGGCCAATTCACCCCTCCACTTT.

The CDR3 region has the DNA TGTGCCAGCAGTGTAACCGCAGGGGGGGACCAAGAGACCCAGTACTTC. Translated, it gives CASSVTAGGDQETQYF. This sequence joins TRBV25-1 and TRBJ2-5; D is tentatively TRBD1 or TRBD2 (7 bases each). Germline lookup yields CDR1 MGHDK and CDR2 SYGVNS. V lost 4 bases, J lost 0 bases, and 15 bases lay in between. The CDR3 extends over 16 amino acids.

This chain connects TRBV5-1 to TRBJ2-3; 9 positions agree with TRBD2. Germline assignment: CDR1 SGHRS and CDR2 YFSETQ. With V trimmed by 2 bases and J by 0 bases, 7 bases remained unmatched. The CDR3 is made up of 17 amino acids. The CDR3 DNA is TGCGCCAGCAGCTTCACGACTAGCGGCTTTAGCACAGATACGCAGTATTTT. Its translation: CASSFTTSGFSTDTQYF.

The J gene is TRBJ1-3, the V gene TRBV7-8, with D maybe TRBD1 (5 bases). Germline V gives CDR1 SGHVS, CDR2 FQNEAQ. This CDR3 has 15 residues. Trimming took 5 bases from V and 4 from J, leaving 15 bases between them. The CDR3 nucleotides read TGTGCCAGCAGCCCCCCGGGGGAGAGGGGAAACACCATATATTTT. This translates into CASSPPGERGNTIYF.

This chain joins TRBV7-8 and TRBJ2-1, with a weak D call TRBD1 (5 bases). Germline V gene sequence: CDR1 SGHVS, CDR2 FQNEAQ. The CDR3 totals 14 residues. V lost 1 base and J lost 6, with 10 bases in between. The CDR3 spells CASSLGRVANEQFF. DNA of the CDR3: TGTGCCAGCAGCTTAGGCAGGGTCGCCAATGAGCAGTTCTTC.

The chain couples TRBV28 to TRBJ2-6, with D possibly matching TRBD2 (5 bases). The CDR3 is 18 residues long. Germline CDR1 and CDR2: MDHEN and SYDVKM. Trimming removed 4 bases from V and 0 bases from J, with 16 bases in between. The CDR3 region is CASSSPSSPSSGANVLTF. The DNA of the CDR3 is TGTGCCAGCAGTTCCCCCTCTAGCCCTAGCTCTGGGGCCAACGTCCTGACTTTC. The variable domain in full, completed from reference TRBV28 and TRBJ2-6, reads DVKVTQSSRYLVKRTGEKVFLECVQDMDHENMFWYRQDPGLGLRLIYFSYDVKMKEKGDIPEGYSVSREKKERFSLILESASTNQTSMYLCASSSPSSPSSGANVLTFGAGSRLTVL.